The source of this TCR beta chain is a study of ipilimumab plus nivolumab after autologous stem cell transplantation. Germline V gene lookup returns CDR1 SGHVS and CDR2 FNYEAQ. The CDR3 loop spans 14 amino acids. Trimming took off 1 base at V and 3 bases at J, with 6 bases between the two ends. Sequencing was performed with immunoSEQ multiplex PCR; in TCRdb, only in-frame clones are kept and a portion is missing. This table holds approximately 10,000 clones, approximately 70% found once. Within the sample, this clone is medium-sized (0.01 to 0.1%). The chain carries TRBV7-6 and TRBJ2-2; maybe TRBD2 (5 bases). This specimen was PBMCs, taken in a trial of ipilimumab plus nivolumab as post-transplant consolidation. This TCR came from a male donor with diffuse large B-cell lymphoma. Here the CDR3 reads CASSLDGDTGELFF. The CDR3 DNA follows: TGTGCCAGCAGCTTAGACGGGGACACCGGGGAGCTGTTTTTT.